These T cell receptor beta chains were read from a single sample in a study of neurological immune-mediated disorders. TCRdb independently ran MiXCR on the 5' RACE reads; one entry per CDR3 protein. Among around 55,000 distinct CDR3 sequences listed, about 4% were seen once. Sequencing was carried out using CD4+ T cells from blood. These receptors were obtained from a woman between 35 and 50 years old with multiple sclerosis. CDR3s include the opening cysteine and the closing phenylalanine or tryptophan.

CDR3,J,V
CASSLNTGTGYNEQFF,TRBJ2-1,TRBV5-1
CASRVSPGSEQYF,TRBJ2-7,TRBV6-1
CASSEVTYSYNSPLHF,TRBJ1-6,TRBV2
CASSPRGGNSPLHF,TRBJ1-6,TRBV3-1
CASSSQEGPYGYTF,TRBJ1-2,TRBV5-1
CASSPGQVQETQYF,TRBJ2-5,TRBV18
CASRLREGGTEAFF,TRBJ1-1,TRBV7-9
CSVEAPGDRVDEQFF,TRBJ2-1,TRBV29-1
CASSLFSTGAGELFF,TRBJ2-2,TRBV5-1
CASRKGTGVWNEQFF,TRBJ2-1,TRBV6-1
CSARSDSDEQYF,TRBJ2-7,TRBV20-1
CAIRDHQGAPGYTF,TRBJ1-2,TRBV10-3
CASSLAWGWGLANEQFF,TRBJ2-1,TRBV5-1
CASSYGHNSPLHF,TRBJ1-6,TRBV12-3/TRBV12-4
CAISEGGASGGNDNEQFF,TRBJ2-1,TRBV10-3
CASSHQQGHGEKLFF,TRBJ1-4,TRBV5-1
CVSTEGASPLHF,TRBJ1-6,TRBV27
CASSTIGLQQGMNTEAFF,TRBJ1-1,TRBV18
CASSLRAGGDSEQFF,TRBJ2-1,TRBV5-1
CASSLNDEQYF,TRBJ2-7,TRBV5-1
CASSENQPQHF,TRBJ1-5,TRBV6-1
CASSWEGGYNEQFF,TRBJ2-1,TRBV5-1
CSGMGGRGETQYF,TRBJ2-5,TRBV29-1
CASSQLDRAINGYTF,TRBJ1-2,TRBV4-2
CASSDRRTAYGYTF,TRBJ1-2,TRBV2
CASSSSGTGGGLGNTIYF,TRBJ1-3,TRBV27
CASSGSTGVSNYDYTF,TRBJ1-2,TRBV4-1
CASSLLDKTSTDTQYF,TRBJ2-3,TRBV7-2
CASSLRGRTEAFF,TRBJ1-1,TRBV7-2
CSVEDSRDPYQYF,TRBJ2-5,TRBV29-1
CASSRQQGTGTEAFF,TRBJ1-1,TRBV6-1
CASSPNYGYTF,TRBJ1-2,TRBV19
CSAPQGINEKLFF,TRBJ1-4,TRBV20-1